This T cell receptor beta chain was recovered during a study of blood T cell repertoires in COVID-19. Study in general: Nucleic acid was either cDNA or gDNA, and it came from T cells, B-cell-depleted T cells, or PBMCs.

Study processing details: Estimation of nucleated cell counts was performed using reference gene primer amplification. Using immunoSEQ multiplex PCR, the repertoire was profiled, and TCRdb retains in-frame clones only, with some absent. V and J calls and clone size are those listed in that table; D and trimming were worked out from the DNA. The sample carries more than 300,000 clones, roughly 89% recorded once. Recovered status applied to Cohort 3 donors who had two consecutive negative PCRs. It also applied to those with clearance or with symptom resolution. This CDR3 region has 12 residues. Germline CDR1 reads LNHNV; CDR2 reads YYDKDF (reference sequence). V dropped 1 base and J dropped 6 bases, with 6 bases sitting between them.

The gene calls are TRBV15 and TRBJ1-1, with no clear D. The clonotype was recovered from a woman aged 25-40 years who had recovered from COVID-19. The sequencing sample was made of PBMCs or T cells enriched from blood (not recorded which). DNA for the CDR3: TGTGCCACCAGCAGAGCTGCGGCTGAAGCTTTCTTT. This gives the protein CATSRAAAEAFF.